The source of this T cell receptor beta chain is a study of T-cell reconstitution after alpha-beta-depleted transplantation in children. Study-level results: The study traced high day-60 TCRbeta diversity in some patients to surviving recipient T cells and thymic progenitors. T-cell numbers and diversity one year post-transplant derived largely from freshly generated T cells. In patients about two months after transplant, alpha-beta T cells reportedly arose from several hundred expanded graft clones.

This clonotype showed up many times. Antigen unknown. Germline V gives CDR1 SQVTM, CDR2 ANQGSEA. With 3 bases clipped from V and 9 bases from J, the junction kept 9 bases outside the gene matches. The CDR3 has 14 residues. TCRbeta library construction was performed incorporating unique molecular identifiers. TCRdb re-derived calls from the PCR reads in MiXCR, one entry per CDR3 protein. Seen here are 670,000 or so distinct CDR3 sequences, under 15% observed once, and the top ten hold roughly 0.84%. Specimen: PBMCs, collected before TCRalphabeta/CD19-depleted stem cell transplant. The sequence was collected from a girl aged 2-10 years with congenital amegakaryocytic thrombocytopenia, due to receive a stem cell transplant. The chain joins TRBV29-1 to TRBJ2-1; TRBD2 aligns across 9 bases. CDR3 protein: CSVDSGLAWGEQFF. Written as DNA, the CDR3 is TGCAGCGTTGATTCGGGACTAGCATGGGGTGAGCAGTTCTTC.